This T cell receptor beta chain was identified during a study of technical replicates of blood from a handful of donors. Sequencing was performed with immunoSEQ multiplex PCR; in TCRdb, only in-frame clones are kept and a portion is missing. The repertoire holds 77,000 or so clones, roughly 92% seen once, with around 0.37% in the top ten. V lost 1 base and J lost 6; bases outside the gene matches: 3. From germline, CDR1 is SGHAT and CDR2 FQNNGV. This CDR3 has 14 amino acids. The clonotype comes from a human donor in good health. The sequencing sample was made of T cells isolated from PBMCs. V and J are TRBV11-2 and TRBJ2-4; 7 bases map to TRBD1. The DNA of the CDR3 is TGTGCCAGCAGCTTAGCGGGACAGATAAACATTCAGTACTTC. Amino acid sequence: CASSLAGQINIQYF.